This TCR beta chain was sequenced during a study of blood T cell repertoires in COVID-19 (dated by TCRdb to 2020 to 2022). Regarding the complete study: Samples from collaborators originated in the United States, Italy and Spain and spanned both the acute and convalescent phases of COVID-19. Samples were obtained from the ongoing ImmuneRACE study (first 160 participants) and from 1,254 subjects provided by 6 global collaborators. Nearly every sample came with metadata listing a de-identified subject ID, COVID-19 status, age in years and sex. The prospective study material was composed of cDNA or gDNA derived from T cells, B-cell-depleted T cells, or PBMCs. The dataset comprised deeply sampled blood TCRbeta repertoires from subjects exposed to, actively infected with, or recovered from COVID-19. A freely available public database, intended as a resource for researchers studying the immune response to SARS-CoV-2, is where the repertoires were released. Where HLA class I and class II types were available, the types were taken from metadata supplied by the sample provider, not from assay-based typing. Broader findings and caveats from the paper: The quantity of clinical and demographic metadata differed by source and by participant and was supplied without curation.

The CDR3 measures 14 amino acids from cysteine to phenylalanine. Only the CDR3 portion is preserved as DNA: 42 bases, with reading frame beginning at the first base. Compared with germline, V lacks 6 bases and J lacks 3 bases; bases without a gene match: 8. Based on the germline V gene (reference sequence), the CDR1 and CDR2 sequences are MNHEY and SMNVEV. Whole blood was collected in K2EDTA tubes by collaborating institutions according to the institutions' own protocols. Collaborator samples were shipped for TCRbeta analysis as frozen whole blood, isolated PBMCs, or DNA extracted from either sample type. As to this clone: Which antigen it targets is not known. No much larger clone exists at a distance of one base, and base qualities are not known.

The immunoSEQ Assay, a bias-controlled multiplex PCR, was used to amplify TCRbeta CDR3 regions from genomic DNA. The paper's data handling went like this. The number of nucleated cells in each sample was estimated by amplification of reference gene primers within the assay. To quantify the absolute abundance of each unique TCRbeta CDR3 rearrangement, sequence reads were collapsed and filtered. For each sample, productive Simpson clonality was calculated as the square root of Simpson's diversity index over productive rearrangements. TCRdb's version of the immuneACCESS table is confined to in-frame rearrangements and falls short of the full clone set. An unresolved V gene accounts for under half of the shortfall where checked; the remainder is of unknown origin. For V, J and clone size, that table is used; D and trimming come from the DNA. This sample lists about 210,000 clones; approximately 91% were detected once. Around 0.72% of the sample comes from the top ten.

The clonotype originates from a man aged 40-50 years with acute or convalescent COVID-19. The source material was peripheral blood. The rearranged segments are TRBV27 and TRBJ2-7, with 7 bases aligning to TRBD2. The CDR3 is CASRLTGGSYEQYF. Here is the DNA: TGTGCCAGCAGACTGACCGGCGGGAGCTACGAGCAGTACTTC.